This paragraph covers one TCR beta chain sequence. Looked up from germline, CDR1 is MNHEY and CDR2 is SVGAGI. The CDR3 is made up of 13 amino acids. Trimming cost V 6 bases and J 8 bases, with 15 bases left between them. The data were produced by immunoSEQ multiplex PCR, yet TCRdb's version contains in-frame clones alone and is incomplete. This table has 50,000 to 80,000 clones, 75% to 90% appearing once. The data were obtained in a study of technical replicates of blood from a few donors. The source of this sequence is a human donor in good health. Some clones in this sample may be carry-over from other donors' samples. This chain connects TRBV6-5 to TRBJ2-3; tentative D call: TRBD1 (6 bases). Input material: PBMCs. CDR3 DNA sequence: TGTGCCAGCAGGCCCATAGTGGGGGCTACGCAGTATTTT. Protein product: CASRPIVGATQYF.